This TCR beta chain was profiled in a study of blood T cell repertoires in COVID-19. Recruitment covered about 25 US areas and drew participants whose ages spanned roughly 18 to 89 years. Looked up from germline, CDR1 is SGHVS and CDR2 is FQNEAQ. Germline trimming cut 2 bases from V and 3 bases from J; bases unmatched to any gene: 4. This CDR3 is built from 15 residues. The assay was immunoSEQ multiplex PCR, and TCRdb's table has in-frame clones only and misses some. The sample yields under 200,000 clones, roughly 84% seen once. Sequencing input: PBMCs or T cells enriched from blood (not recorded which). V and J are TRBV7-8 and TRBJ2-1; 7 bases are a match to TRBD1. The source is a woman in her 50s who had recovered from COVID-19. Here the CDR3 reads CASSLPGTVYNEQFF. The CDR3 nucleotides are TGTGCCAGCAGCTTACCAGGGACAGTCTACAATGAGCAGTTCTTC. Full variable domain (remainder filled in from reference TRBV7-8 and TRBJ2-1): GAGVSQSPRYKVAKRGQDVALRCDPISGHVSLFWYQQALGQGPEFLTYFQNEAQLDKSGLPSDRFFAERPEGSVSTLKIQRTQQEDSAVYLCASSLPGTVYNEQFFGPGTRLTVL.